The clone carrying this T cell receptor beta chain was recorded a few times. These data come from a study of CD8 T cells in Susac syndrome. Roughly 0.45 to 1 ug RNA was reverse transcribed with random hexamers. The TCR beta CDR3 was amplified by immunoSEQ multiplex PCR across 54 Vbeta, 13 Jbeta. TCRdb called the immunoSEQ multiplex PCR reads again in MiXCR, with one record for every CDR3 protein. The table includes about 180,000 distinct CDR3 sequences, 85% to 95% detected once. V lost 0 bases and J 5 bases, leaving 13 bases between the germline ends. Germline-derived CDR1 and CDR2 are SQVTM and ANQGSEA. The CDR3 length is 14 residues.

Sequenced material: CD4+ T cells from PBMCs. This sequence joins TRBV29-1 and TRBJ1-2, with unresolved D. This receptor was obtained from a human donor with Susac syndrome. The CDR3, as DNA: TGCAGCGTTGAAGATCGAAGGGCTGGGTATGGCTACACCTTC. This encodes CSVEDRRAGYGYTF.